The rows below give T cell receptor beta chains drawn from one sample of a study of CD8+CD57+ T cells in acquired aplastic anemia. TCRdb used MiXCR to reprocess the reads, holding one entry per CDR3 protein. The data contain a few hundred thousand distinct CDR3 sequences, around a third of them singletons. The specimen sequenced was sorted CD4+, CD8+, or CD8+CD57+ T cells (not recorded which) from PBMCs. Receptors originate from a human donor with aplastic anemia. Both conserved end residues are part of each CDR3. A D gene is named only where the DNA matches it firmly. A clone size is listed for some rows: how often the clone was seen (once, few, many), or a class if it is expanded.

J gene	D gene	V gene	clone size	CDR3 DNA	CDR3 protein
TRBJ2-1	NA	TRBV19	many	TGTGCCAGTAGTACTTCTGGTGAGCAGTTCTTC	CASSTSGEQFF
TRBJ2-7	TRBD1	TRBV12-3/TRBV12-4	NA	TGTGCCAGCTCAGTCAGGGGGACGAGGGAGCAGTACTTC	CASSVRGTREQYF
TRBJ1-3	NA	TRBV2	medium-sized	TGTGCCAGCAGTGAATTTGGAACAATTGGAAACACCATATATTTT	CASSEFGTIGNTIYF
TRBJ2-7	TRBD2	TRBV15	many	TGTGCCACCAGCAGAGCTCGGGCGGGAGTTTCCTACGAGCAGTACTTC	CATSRARAGVSYEQYF
TRBJ2-5	NA	TRBV7-7	few	TGTGCTAGCAGCTTGGGCAGAGAAGAGATCCAGTACTTC	CASSLGREEIQYF
TRBJ1-5	NA	TRBV12-3/TRBV12-4	NA	TGTGCCAGCAGTTTAGCGCGGCGTCAGCCCCAGCATTTT	CASSLARRQPQHF
TRBJ1-4	TRBD1	TRBV12-3/TRBV12-4	NA	TGTGCCAGCAGTTCTACTCGGACAGGGGAGGGAAAACTGTTTTTT	CASSSTRTGEGKLFF
TRBJ2-1	TRBD2	TRBV24-1	NA	TGTGCCACCAGTGAGCTGGACTTAGCGGGAGGGGACAATGAGCAGTTCTTC	CATSELDLAGGDNEQFF
TRBJ2-1	TRBD1	TRBV15	NA	TGTGCCACCAGAGAAGGGGGCAACAATGAGCAGTTCTTC	CATREGGNNEQFF
TRBJ2-7	NA	TRBV7-9	many	TGTGCCAGCAGCTTAATCGCGGGTTCCGAGCAGTACTTC	CASSLIAGSEQYF
TRBJ1-2	NA	TRBV15	NA	TGTGCCACCTCCCCCTATAACTATGGCTACACCTTC	CATSPYNYGYTF
TRBJ2-3	TRBD2	TRBV11-2	NA	TGTGCCAGCAGCTTCATCGCTCTTGGGGGGGGCACAGATACGCAGTATTTT	CASSFIALGGGTDTQYF
TRBJ1-6	TRBD1	TRBV6-2/TRBV6-3	few	TGTGCCAGCAGGATTACGGACAGGGATTCACCCCTCCACTTT	CASRITDRDSPLHF
TRBJ1-2	NA	TRBV15	many	TGTGCCACCAGCAGAGATCTGGGTGGCTACACCTTC	CATSRDLGGYTF
TRBJ1-1	NA	TRBV19	many	TGTGCCAGTAGGTCCAGCTGGGGTTTTGAAACTGAAGCTTTCTTT	CASRSSWGFETEAFF
TRBJ1-1	NA	TRBV28	few	TGTGCCAGCAGTTTTATTGACCAGAACACTGAAGCTTTCTTT	CASSFIDQNTEAFF
TRBJ2-1	NA	TRBV20-1	NA	TGCAGCGCCGCCTTTGGCGAGGTTGAGCAGTTCTTC	CSAAFGEVEQFF
TRBJ2-2	NA	TRBV19	NA	TGTGCCAGTAGTATAGTGGGGTCCGGGGAGCTGTTTTTT	CASSIVGSGELFF
TRBJ2-3	TRBD1	TRBV11-2	few	TGTGCCAGCAGCTTAGAGGGACAGACACACACAGATACGCAGTATTTT	CASSLEGQTHTDTQYF
TRBJ1-5	TRBD1	TRBV11-1	once	TGTGCCAGCAGCTACCAAGCCGGGACAGGGAGTCAGCCCCAGCATTTT	CASSYQAGTGSQPQHF
TRBJ1-5	NA	TRBV7-7	many	TGTGCTAGCAGCCCCTCGGAGGGCCAGCCCCAGCATTTT	CASSPSEGQPQHF
TRBJ2-1	TRBD1	TRBV5-4	NA	TGTGCCAGCAGCTTACCCGGACAGGGCAATGAGCAGTTCTTC	CASSLPGQGNEQFF
TRBJ1-2	NA	TRBV20-1	many	TGCAGTGCTAGAGTAGGAGAGTATGGCTACACCTTC	CSARVGEYGYTF
TRBJ2-3	TRBD1	TRBV24-1	many	TGTGCCACCAGTGATCCAAACCCGGGACAGGGAAAAGATACGCAGTATTTT	CATSDPNPGQGKDTQYF
TRBJ1-2	NA	TRBV4-1	NA	TGCGCCAGCAGCCCAGCAGGGGATTTCAATGGCTACACCTTC	CASSPAGDFNGYTF
TRBJ2-7	NA	TRBV30	few	TGTGCCTGGAGCCGGGACAACTACGAGCAGTACTTC	CAWSRDNYEQYF
TRBJ2-2	TRBD1	TRBV14	NA	TGTGCCAGCAGCGTCGCCATCCAGGGGGCAACCGGGGAGCTGTTTTTT	CASSVAIQGATGELFF
TRBJ2-3	NA	TRBV10-1	many	TGCGCCAGCAGTGACAGCGGCTCCAGCCCGAGGCAGTATTTT	CASSDSGSSPRQYF
TRBJ1-2	NA	TRBV4-1	many	TGCGCCAGCAGCCAACCCCCCTTAATGCGTGGCTACACCTTC	CASSQPPLMRGYTF
TRBJ1-6	TRBD1	TRBV19	few	TGTGCCAGCGCCCCGGGACAGGGGTCTAATTCACCCCTCCACTTT	CASAPGQGSNSPLHF
TRBJ1-4	NA	TRBV20-1	many	TGCAGTGCCCAGAGGACAGCAAATGAAAAACTGTTTTTT	CSAQRTANEKLFF
TRBJ1-1	NA	TRBV5-1	NA	TGCGCCAGCAGCTCGACATCCCTGATGAACACTGAAGCTTTCTTT	CASSSTSLMNTEAFF
TRBJ2-1	NA	TRBV11-3	few	TGTGCCAGCAGCTTAGATCCGGGGGGCGCGGAGCAGTTCTTC	CASSLDPGGAEQFF
TRBJ2-1	TRBD2	TRBV5-1	NA	TGCGCCAGCAGCACCCTACTAGCGGGAGGGCTCAATGAGCAGTTCTTC	CASSTLLAGGLNEQFF
TRBJ2-7	NA	TRBV20-1	NA	TGCAGTGCTAGAGGAGACAGACCTACCTACGAGCAGTACTTC	CSARGDRPTYEQYF
TRBJ1-2	TRBD1	TRBV5-6	many	TGTGCCAGCACCTACAGGGGTGGCTACACCTTC	CASTYRGGYTF
TRBJ2-1	NA	TRBV19	NA	TGTGCCAGTAGTGCGGTAGGACAGCGAGGGCAGTTCTTC	CASSAVGQRGQFF
TRBJ2-5	TRBD1	TRBV5-8	NA	TGTGCCAGCAGCTTCGGACAGGATCAAGAGACCCAGTACTTC	CASSFGQDQETQYF
TRBJ1-2	NA	TRBV25-1	many	TGTGCCAGCAGTCCAAGGACCCGGCCCCTAGGCTACACCTTC	CASSPRTRPLGYTF
TRBJ1-2	NA	TRBV9	NA	TGTGCCAGCAGCGTTGGGTGGAGGAACTATGGCTACACCTTC	CASSVGWRNYGYTF
TRBJ1-4	NA	TRBV5-1	NA	TGCGCCAGCAGCTTGGCCCTTAATGAAAAACTGTTTTTT	CASSLALNEKLFF
TRBJ1-5	NA	TRBV5-1	NA	TGCACCAGCAGCTTGGGGGGTACAGACCATCAGCCCCAGCATTTT	CTSSLGGTDHQPQHF
TRBJ1-5	TRBD1	TRBV9	NA	TGTGCCAGCAGCCCCTCGGACAGGGCGGGCAATCAGCCCCAGCATTTT	CASSPSDRAGNQPQHF
TRBJ1-2	NA	TRBV20-1	many	TGCAGTGCATCGACCTCCTCTTCTCGGGGCGGCTATGGCTACACCTTC	CSASTSSSRGGYGYTF
TRBJ1-1	NA	TRBV29-1	few	TGCAGCGCGACGAGCGGTACTGAAGCTTTCTTT	CSATSGTEAFF
TRBJ2-1	NA	TRBV15	many	TGTGCCACCAGCAGAGTAAAGCAGTTCTTC	CATSRVKQFF
TRBJ1-3	TRBD1	TRBV7-6	NA	TGTGCCAGCAGCTTAGGGGGCAGGGGGCTCTCTGGAAACACCATATATTTT	CASSLGGRGLSGNTIYF
TRBJ1-4	NA	TRBV9	NA	TGTGCCAGCAGCGTAGGGGGGGGGCCTAATGAAAAACTGTTTTTT	CASSVGGGPNEKLFF
TRBJ1-5	NA	TRBV30	NA	TGTGCCTGGAGTGTAGGGGTTTATCAGCCCCAGCATTTT	CAWSVGVYQPQHF
TRBJ2-7	NA	TRBV9	few	TGTGCCAGCAGCGTAGATTCCGACACCCCATACAGACACTTC	CASSVDSDTPYRHF
TRBJ2-3	TRBD1	TRBV30	NA	TGTGCCTGGAGTGTCTCGGGACAGGGATTCCCAGATACGCAGTATTTT	CAWSVSGQGFPDTQYF
TRBJ1-4	NA	TRBV2	many	TGTGCCAGCAGTGTGCAGGCCTCTAATGAAAAACTGTTTTTT	CASSVQASNEKLFF
TRBJ1-2	NA	TRBV2	NA	TGTGCCAGCATGCTAGGGGCCTTCTATGGCTACACCTTC	CASMLGAFYGYTF
TRBJ2-7	TRBD2	TRBV2	NA	TGTACCAGCAGCGGGACTATGAAGCGTTATGAGCAGTACTTC	CTSSGTMKRYEQYF
TRBJ2-1	TRBD1	TRBV19	many	TGTGCCAGTAGTAATCGACAGGGGGCGAGTGAGCAGTTCTTC	CASSNRQGASEQFF
TRBJ1-5	NA	TRBV6-1	NA	TGTGCCAGCGCAATGACGCCCGGCAATCAGCCCCAGCATTTT	CASAMTPGNQPQHF
TRBJ1-5	NA	TRBV12-3/TRBV12-4	many	TGTGCCAGCAGTTTAACGGCAGATAATCAGCCCCAGCATTTT	CASSLTADNQPQHF
TRBJ2-5	TRBD2	TRBV29-1	NA	TGCAGCGTGAATCTAGCGGGAGAGACCCAGTACTTC	CSVNLAGETQYF
TRBJ1-5	TRBD1	TRBV7-9	many	TGTGCCAGCAGCTCACAGGGGGCGGACCAGCCCCAGCATTTT	CASSSQGADQPQHF
TRBJ2-3	NA	TRBV20-1	few	TGCAGTGCTAGAGATCCAGGGAGGACAGATACGCAGTATTTT	CSARDPGRTDTQYF